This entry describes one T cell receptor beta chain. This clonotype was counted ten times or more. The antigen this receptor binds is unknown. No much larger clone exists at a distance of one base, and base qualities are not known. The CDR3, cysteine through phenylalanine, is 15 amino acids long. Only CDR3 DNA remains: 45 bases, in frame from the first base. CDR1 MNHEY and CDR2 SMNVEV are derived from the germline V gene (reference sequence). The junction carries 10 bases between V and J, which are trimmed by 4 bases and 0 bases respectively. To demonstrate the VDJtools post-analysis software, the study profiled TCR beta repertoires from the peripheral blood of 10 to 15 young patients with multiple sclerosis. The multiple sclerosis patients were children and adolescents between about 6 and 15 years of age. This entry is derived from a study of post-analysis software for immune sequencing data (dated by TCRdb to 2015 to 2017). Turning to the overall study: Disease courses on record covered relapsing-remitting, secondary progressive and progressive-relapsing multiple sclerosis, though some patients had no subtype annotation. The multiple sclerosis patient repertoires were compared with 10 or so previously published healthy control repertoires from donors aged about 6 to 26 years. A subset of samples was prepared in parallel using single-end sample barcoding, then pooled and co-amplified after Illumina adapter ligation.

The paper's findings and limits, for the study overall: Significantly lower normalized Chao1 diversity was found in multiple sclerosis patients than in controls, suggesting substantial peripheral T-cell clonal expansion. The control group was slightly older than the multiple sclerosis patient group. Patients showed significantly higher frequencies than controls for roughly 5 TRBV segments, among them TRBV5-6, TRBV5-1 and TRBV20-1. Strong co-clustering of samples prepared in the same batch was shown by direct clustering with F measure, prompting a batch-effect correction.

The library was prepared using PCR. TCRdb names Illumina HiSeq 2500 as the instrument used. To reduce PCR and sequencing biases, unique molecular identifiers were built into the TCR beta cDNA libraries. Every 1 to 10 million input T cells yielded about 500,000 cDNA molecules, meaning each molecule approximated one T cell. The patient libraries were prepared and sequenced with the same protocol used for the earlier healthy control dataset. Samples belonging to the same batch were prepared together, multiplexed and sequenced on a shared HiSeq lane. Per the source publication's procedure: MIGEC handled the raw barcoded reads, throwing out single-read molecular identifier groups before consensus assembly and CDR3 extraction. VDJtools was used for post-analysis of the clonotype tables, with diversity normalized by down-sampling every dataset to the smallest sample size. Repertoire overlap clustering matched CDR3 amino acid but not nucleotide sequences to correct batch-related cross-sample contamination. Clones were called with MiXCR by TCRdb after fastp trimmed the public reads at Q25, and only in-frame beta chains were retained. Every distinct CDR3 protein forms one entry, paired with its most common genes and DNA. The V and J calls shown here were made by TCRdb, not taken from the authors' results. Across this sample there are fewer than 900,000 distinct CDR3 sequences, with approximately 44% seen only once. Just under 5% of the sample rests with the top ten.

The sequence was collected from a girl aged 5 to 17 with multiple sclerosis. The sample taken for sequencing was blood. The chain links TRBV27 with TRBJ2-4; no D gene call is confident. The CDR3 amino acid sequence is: CASSSVDLAKNIQYF. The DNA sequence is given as TGTGCCAGCAGTTCGGTCGATCTAGCCAAAAACATTCAGTACTTC.